This T cell receptor (beta chain) is from a study of blood T cell repertoires in COVID-19. The ends were cut back, 2 bases at V and 5 bases at J, with 12 bases in the middle. The CDR3 runs 14 residues. Looked up from germline, CDR1 is SNHLY and CDR2 is FYNNEI. Clones were sequenced by immunoSEQ multiplex PCR, and TCRdb holds only the in-frame ones, with some missing. The data hold 150,000 to 200,000 clones, with 65% to 85% observed a single time. V and J are TRBV2 and TRBJ2-5; no firm D call. The origin of this receptor is a young woman who had been exposed to COVID-19. The sequencing input was PBMCs or T cells enriched from blood (not recorded which). The DNA for the CDR3 is TGTGCCAGCAGTGAATATCGGTACGGGGAGACCCAGTACTTC. Translation: CASSEYRYGETQYF.